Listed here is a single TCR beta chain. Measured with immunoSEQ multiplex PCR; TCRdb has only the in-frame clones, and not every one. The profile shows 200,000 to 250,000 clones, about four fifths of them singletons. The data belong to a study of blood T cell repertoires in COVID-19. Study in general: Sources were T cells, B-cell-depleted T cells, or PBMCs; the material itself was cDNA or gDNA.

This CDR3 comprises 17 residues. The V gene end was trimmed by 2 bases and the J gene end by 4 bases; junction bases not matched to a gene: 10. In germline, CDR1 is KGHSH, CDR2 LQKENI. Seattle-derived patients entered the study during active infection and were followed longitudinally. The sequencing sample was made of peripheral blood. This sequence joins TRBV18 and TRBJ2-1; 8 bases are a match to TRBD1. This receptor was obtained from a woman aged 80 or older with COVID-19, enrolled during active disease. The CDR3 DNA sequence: TGTGCCAGCTCACCAAATTCCGGGACAGGAGAATACAATGAGCAGTTCTTC. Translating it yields CASSPNSGTGEYNEQFF.